This T cell receptor beta chain was recorded in a study of radiotherapy plus CTLA-4 blockade in lung cancer. V shed 6 bases and J 9 bases; nucleotides not matched to a gene: 9. In germline, CDR1 is WNHNN, CDR2 SYGVQD (reference sequence). The CDR3 consists of 16 residues. Sequenced by immunoSEQ multiplex PCR; TCRdb stores in-frame clones only, minus some. The table includes 20,000 to 30,000 clones, around 71% detected once. This clone turned up a few times. Ipilimumab-mediated CTLA-4 blockade plus focal radiation was given to patients having chemo-refractory metastatic non-small-cell lung cancer. The TCR originated in a human donor with non-small cell lung cancer whose response to radiotherapy plus ipilimumab could not be evaluated. Sequencing used peripheral blood, obtained from a patient treated with radiotherapy plus ipilimumab. This chain joins TRBV10-1 and TRBJ2-1; 15 nucleotides match TRBD2. The CDR3 DNA sequence: TGCGCCAGCAGAGGTGGACTAGCGGGAGGGGGGGGTGAGCAGTTCTTC. Translating it yields CASRGGLAGGGGEQFF.